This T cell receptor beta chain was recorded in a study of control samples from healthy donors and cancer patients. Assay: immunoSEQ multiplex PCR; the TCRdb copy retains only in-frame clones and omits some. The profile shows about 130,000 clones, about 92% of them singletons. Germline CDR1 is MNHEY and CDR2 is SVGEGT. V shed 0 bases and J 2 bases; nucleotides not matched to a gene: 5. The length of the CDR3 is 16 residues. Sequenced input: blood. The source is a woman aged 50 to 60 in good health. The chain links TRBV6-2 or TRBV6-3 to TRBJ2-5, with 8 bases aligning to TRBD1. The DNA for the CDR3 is TGTGCCAGCAGTTACTCGAGAGGACAGGGTCAAGAGACCCAGTACTTC. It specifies CASSYSRGQGQETQYF.